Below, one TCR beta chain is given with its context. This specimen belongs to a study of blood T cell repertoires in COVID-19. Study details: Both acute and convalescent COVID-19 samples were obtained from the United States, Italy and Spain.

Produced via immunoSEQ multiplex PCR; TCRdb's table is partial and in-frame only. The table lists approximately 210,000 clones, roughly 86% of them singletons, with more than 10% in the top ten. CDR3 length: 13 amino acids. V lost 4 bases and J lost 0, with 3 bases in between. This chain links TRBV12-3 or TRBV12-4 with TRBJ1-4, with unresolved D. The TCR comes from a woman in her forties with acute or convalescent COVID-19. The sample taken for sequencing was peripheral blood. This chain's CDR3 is CASSSSTNEKLFF. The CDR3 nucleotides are TGTGCCAGCAGTTCCTCAACTAATGAAAAACTGTTTTTT.